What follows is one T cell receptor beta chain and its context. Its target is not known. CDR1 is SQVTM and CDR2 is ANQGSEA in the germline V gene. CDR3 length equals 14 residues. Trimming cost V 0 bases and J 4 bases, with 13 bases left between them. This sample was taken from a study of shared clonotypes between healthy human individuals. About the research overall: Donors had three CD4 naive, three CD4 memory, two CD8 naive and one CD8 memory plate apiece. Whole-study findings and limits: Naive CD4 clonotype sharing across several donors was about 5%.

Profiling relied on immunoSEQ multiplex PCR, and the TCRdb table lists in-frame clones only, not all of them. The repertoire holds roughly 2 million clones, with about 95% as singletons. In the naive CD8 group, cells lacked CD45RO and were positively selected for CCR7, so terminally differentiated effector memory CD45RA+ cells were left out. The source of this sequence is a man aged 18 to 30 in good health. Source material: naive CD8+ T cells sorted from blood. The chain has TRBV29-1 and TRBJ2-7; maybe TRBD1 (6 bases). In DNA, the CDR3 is TGCAGCGTTGAAGATGCCGACAGGCTTTACGAGCAGTACTTC. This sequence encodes CSVEDADRLYEQYF.